This T cell receptor (beta chain) stems from a study of blood T cell repertoires in COVID-19. Overall study context: Collection of acute and convalescent COVID-19 samples took place in the United States, Italy and Spain.

The repertoire was sequenced with immunoSEQ multiplex PCR; TCRdb's copy has only in-frame clones and lacks some. Among 120,000 or so clones, over 75% were seen once, and the ten largest hold approximately 12%. J gave up 7 bases and V 8 bases, and 16 bases lay outside the gene matches. The CDR3 has 16 amino acids. Germline CDR1 MDHEN, CDR2 SYDVKM. Sequencing was performed on peripheral blood. This chain connects TRBV28 to TRBJ1-1; 10 positions agree with TRBD1. The sequence was obtained from a man in his 60s with acute or convalescent COVID-19. The CDR3 loop is CASFSPRTGGRVEAFF. In nucleotides, the CDR3 is TGTGCCAGCTTTTCCCCGAGGACAGGGGGAAGGGTTGAAGCTTTCTTT.